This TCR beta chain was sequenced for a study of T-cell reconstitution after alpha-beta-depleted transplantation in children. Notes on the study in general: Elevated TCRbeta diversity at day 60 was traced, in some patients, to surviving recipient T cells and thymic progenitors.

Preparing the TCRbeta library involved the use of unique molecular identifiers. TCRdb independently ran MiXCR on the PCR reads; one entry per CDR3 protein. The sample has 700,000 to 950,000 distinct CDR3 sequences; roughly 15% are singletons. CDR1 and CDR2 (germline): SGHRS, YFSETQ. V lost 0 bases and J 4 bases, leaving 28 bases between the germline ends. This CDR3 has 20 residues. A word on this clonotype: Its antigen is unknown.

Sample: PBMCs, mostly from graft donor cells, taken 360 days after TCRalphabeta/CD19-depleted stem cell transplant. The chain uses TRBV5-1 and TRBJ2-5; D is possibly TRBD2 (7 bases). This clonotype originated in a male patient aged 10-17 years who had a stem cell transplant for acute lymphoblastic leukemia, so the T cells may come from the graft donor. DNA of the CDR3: TGCGCCAGCAGCTTGGAAGGGGGGGGCGGACTAGTTGGGAGAGGAGAGACCCAGTACTTC. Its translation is CASSLEGGGGLVGRGETQYF.